This TCR beta chain was identified in a study of blood T cell repertoires in COVID-19. In the original analysis: Quantification of nucleated cells was approximated via reference gene primer amplification. Sequencing used immunoSEQ multiplex PCR; TCRdb keeps in-frame clones, though not all of them. D and trimming come from the DNA, and the V and J calls and clone size come from that table. The sample consists of around 250,000 clones, roughly 85% of them appearing once. CDR3 size: 15 residues. CDR1 MDHEN and CDR2 SYDVKM come from the germline V gene. The junction had 6 bases not matched to a gene; V was cut back by 5 bases and J by 3 bases.

Sequencing was done on a sample of peripheral blood. V and J are TRBV28 and TRBJ2-2, with TRBD2 identical over 7 bases. The sequence was obtained from a man over 45 with active or convalescent COVID-19. In nucleotides, the CDR3 is TGTGCCAGCAGTAGGGCTAGCGGATACACCGGGGAGCTGTTTTTT. Encoded protein: CASSRASGYTGELFF.